The 9 T cell receptor beta chains given below trace back to one sample, sequenced in a study of preoperative IRX-2 immunotherapy in early breast cancer. Treatment: preoperative locoregional IRX-2 cytokine immunotherapy. Generated by immunoSEQ multiplex PCR, the TCRdb table keeps only in-frame clones and is missing some. The sample has 2,900 or so clones, 76% seen once. This material consisted of tumor tissue, taken after IRX-2 immunotherapy. These receptors all stem from a human donor with breast cancer.

J is TRBJ2-3 and V is TRBV19; tentatively, D is TRBD1 or TRBD2 (5 bases each). This CDR3 is built from 15 residues. Trimming removed 3 bases at V and 4 bases at J, with 14 bases between. CDR1 and CDR2 (germline): LNHDA, SQIVND (reference sequence). The CDR3 protein is CASSINRPGADTQYF. The CDR3 DNA reads as TGTGCCAGTAGTATTAACAGGCCCGGGGCAGATACGCAGTATTTT. The full variable domain, with the rest looked up from reference TRBV19 and TRBJ2-3, is DGGITQSPKYLFRKEGQNVTLSCEQNLNHDAMYWYRQDPGQGLRLIYYSQIVNDFQKGDIAEGYSVSREKKESFPLTVTSAQKNPTAFYLCASSINRPGADTQYFGPGTRLTVL.

This clone appeared a single time. The gene calls are TRBV11-3 and TRBJ1-1; tentative D call: TRBD1 (5 bases). CDR1 SGHNT and CDR2 YENEEA come from the germline V gene. CDR3 length equals 16 residues. V gave up 3 bases and J gave up 10 bases, with 24 bases separating them. CDR3 residues: CASSFLGDASIVGAFF. The DNA for the CDR3 is TGTGCCAGCAGCTTCCTAGGGGACGCCTCCATTGTCGGAGCTTTCTTT. The complete variable domain, with remaining parts taken from reference TRBV11-3 and TRBJ1-1, reads EAGVVQSPRYKIIEKKQPVAFWCNPISGHNTLYWYLQNLGQGPELLIRYENEEAVDDSQLPKDRFSAERLKGVDSTLKIQPAELGDSAVYLCASSFLGDASIVGAFFGQGTRLTVV.

J is TRBJ1-5 and V is TRBV19, with D possibly matching TRBD1 (6 bases). Germline CDR1 LNHDA, CDR2 SQIVND (reference sequence). This CDR3 contains 17 residues. Trimming cost V 5 bases and J 0 bases, with 17 bases left between them. The CDR3 loop is CASSSLGTPHSNQPQHF. CDR3 bases: TGTGCCAGTAGTTCCCTCGGGACACCGCATAGCAATCAGCCCCAGCATTTT.

By its share, this clone is large. V is TRBV11-3 and J is TRBJ2-1; the match to TRBD2 covers 7 bases. Trimming at V came to 3 bases and at J to 4 bases, leaving 3 bases not matched to a gene. Germline V gene lookup returns CDR1 SGHNT and CDR2 YENEEA. The CDR3 covers 14 residues. The CDR3, as DNA: TGTGCCAGCAGCTTTTCTAGCGGTTACAATGAGCAGTTCTTC. This translates into CASSFSSGYNEQFF.

This clone was counted between two and nine times. The gene calls are TRBV14 and TRBJ1-1; TRBD1 is a possible D gene (6 bases). V was trimmed by 1 base and J by 4 bases, leaving 13 bases between them. The CDR3 sequence is 15 residues long. Germline V CDR1 and CDR2: SGHDN, FVKESK. CDR3 region: CASSQGGGLATEAFF. The DNA of the CDR3 is TGTGCCAGCAGCCAAGGAGGGGGTTTGGCCACTGAAGCTTTCTTT.

This clone was counted once. The chain uses TRBV6-8 and TRBJ2-1; no clear D. The CDR3 spans 13 residues. V lost 0 bases to trimming and J lost 7 bases, with 7 bases between them. Germline CDR1 MNHGY, CDR2 SAAAGT. The CDR3 region has the DNA TGTGCCAGCAGTTACTCTAGGGTAAATGAGCAGTTCTTC. Its protein product is CASSYSRVNEQFF.

The chain couples TRBV6-8 to TRBJ2-5, with D tentatively TRBD2 (5 bases). In germline, CDR1 is MNHGY, CDR2 SAAAGT. The CDR3 covers 13 residues. V was clipped by 10 bases and J by 2 bases, with 14 bases between them. CDR3 loop: CAISPAGQETQYF. The CDR3, as DNA: TGTGCCATCAGCCCCGCGGGTCAAGAGACCCAGTACTTC.

The chain uses TRBV19 and TRBJ2-2, with D unclear. The CDR3 has 14 amino acids. Trimming took off 5 bases at V and 7 bases at J, with 14 bases between the two ends. Looked up from germline, CDR1 is LNHDA and CDR2 is SQIVND (reference sequence). The CDR3 bases are TGTGCCAGTAGTGTTCAAACTAAGGGCGGGGAGCTGTTTTTT. Translation gives CASSVQTKGGELFF.

The chain couples TRBV11-3 to TRBJ2-7; 8 nucleotides align to TRBD2. The trim removed 5 bases at V and 7 bases at J, leaving 13 bases unmatched. Per the germline V gene, CDR1 is SGHNT and CDR2 is YENEEA. This CDR3 region has 15 residues. The CDR3 DNA follows: TGTGCCAGCAGCCTCTGGATAGCGGGACCCTTGGAGCAGTACTTC. It codes for CASSLWIAGPLEQYF.